A selection of T cell receptor beta chains follows, all from one sample in a study of regulatory T cells in long-lasting Graves disease. One entry per CDR3 protein results from TCRdb running MiXCR on the multiplex PCR reads. Found here are some 200,000 distinct CDR3 sequences, around 20% of them singletons; the top ten hold roughly 12%. This sample also belongs to another study, concerning T cells in Graves' hyperthyroidism and ophthalmopathy.

Sample: peripheral blood mononuclear cells (PBMCs), taken at new diagnosis, from a patient treated with antithyroid drugs. The receptors shown here come from a woman between 25 and 40 years old with Graves disease. Both conserved end residues are part of each CDR3. The D gene is left open where the match is weak. Clone size is given as once, few or many counts, or a class when the clone is expanded.

V gene	clone size	J gene	D gene	CDR3 protein	CDR3 DNA
TRBV19	many	TRBJ2-1	-	CASGAYSYNEQFF	TGTGCCTCAGGGGCCTACTCCTACAATGAGCAGTTCTTC
TRBV11-3	many	TRBJ1-1	-	CASSELGGFEAFF	TGTGCCAGCAGCGAACTGGGGGGTTTTGAAGCTTTCTTT
TRBV6-2/TRBV6-3	many	TRBJ2-2	TRBD1	CASSYSKGGGQGFPNTGELFF	TGTGCCAGCAGTTACTCGAAGGGGGGGGGACAGGGGTTCCCGAACACCGGGGAGCTGTTTTTT
TRBV11-2	many	TRBJ2-7	TRBD2	CASRPSGGPYEQYF	TGTGCCAGCCGACCTAGCGGGGGGCCCTACGAGCAGTACTTC
TRBV20-1	many	TRBJ2-1	-	CSLGGGNNEQFF	TGCAGTCTAGGGGGAGGAAACAATGAGCAGTTCTTC
TRBV2	many	TRBJ2-7	TRBD2	CASSRLAVTYEQYF	TGTGCCAGCAGCCGACTAGCGGTCACCTACGAGCAGTACTTC
TRBV6-5	many	TRBJ1-5	-	CASSYTNQPQHF	TGTGCCAGCAGTTACACTAATCAGCCCCAGCATTTT
TRBV2	few	TRBJ1-1	TRBD1	CASRTGTGTLTLNTEAFF	TGTGCCAGCAGGACCGGGACAGGGACGTTGACTTTGAACACTGAAGCTTTCTTT
TRBV6-5	many	TRBJ1-1	-	CASSLEGRGAEAFF	TGTGCCAGCAGTTTGGAAGGGCGGGGCGCTGAAGCTTTCTTT
TRBV2	many	TRBJ2-3	-	CASSDGQLVSTDTQYF	TGTGCCAGCAGTGATGGACAGCTCGTCAGCACAGATACGCAGTATTTT